This TCR beta chain was documented in a study of T cell repertoires in cytomegalovirus infection. The overall study: Public signatures in TCR beta pointed to CMV infection and matching HLA type. The study's findings and limits: In two of eight donors, the top clonotype was HLA-C-restricted CMV-specific.

The V end was cut by 4 bases, the J end by 7 bases, with 16 bases between. Germline V gives CDR1 SGHVS, CDR2 FQNEAQ. This CDR3 comprises 15 residues. TCRdb recomputed calls from the reads with MiXCR, one row per CDR3 protein. This table holds some 450,000 distinct CDR3 sequences, approximately 30% found once. In regard to this clonotype: Its target is not known.

The sequencing input was PBMCs. The receptor comes from a human donor in good health (CMV status not recorded). Some clones in this sample may be carry-over from other donors' samples. The genes are TRBV7-8 and TRBJ2-2; tentatively, D is TRBD1 (6 bases). CDR3 sequence: CASSWRTGSGGELFF. The CDR3 region has the DNA TGTGCCAGCAGCTGGAGAACAGGGTCAGGCGGGGAGCTGTTTTTT.